This is a list of T cell receptor beta chains from one sample in a study of T cell responses to AZD1222 COVID-19 vaccine. Data came from immunoSEQ multiplex PCR; TCRdb stores just in-frame clones and leaves some out. The sample carries around 130,000 clones, 85% to 90% recorded once. The specimen was peripheral blood, collected on day 0 of AZD1222 vaccination. These receptors all stem from an adult in good health. Both conserved end residues are part of each CDR3. D genes are given only for firm matches. Size is stated for part of the rows, as once, few or many counts, or as a class when the clone is expanded.

TRBV20-1	.	TRBJ2-7	.	CSAGVRGRPRYEQYF	TGCAGTGCTGGTGTTAGAGGGAGGCCCCGCTACGAGCAGTACTTC
TRBV9	few	TRBJ1-2	.	CASSPSGPRYTF	TGTGCCAGCAGCCCGAGCGGGCCGCGCTACACCTTC
TRBV15	once	TRBJ1-1	TRBD1	CATSRARGQGQNTEAFF	TGTGCCACCAGCAGAGCACGGGGACAGGGGCAGAACACTGAAGCTTTCTTT
TRBV4-1	once	TRBJ1-2	.	CASSPDRANYGYTF	TGCGCCAGCAGCCCTGACAGAGCTAACTATGGCTACACCTTC
TRBV28	.	TRBJ2-7	.	CASRSGTTYEQYF	TGTGCCAGCAGGTCCGGGACAACCTACGAGCAGTACTTC
TRBV28	.	TRBJ1-3	TRBD1	CASSFTPGQGPGNTIYF	TGTGCCAGCAGTTTCACTCCGGGACAGGGTCCTGGAAACACCATATATTTT
TRBV27	.	TRBJ1-1	.	CASSWDKNTEAFF	TGTGCCAGCAGTTGGGACAAGAACACTGAAGCTTTCTTT
TRBV11-1	.	TRBJ1-2	.	CASSLAWGDGYTF	TGTGCCAGCAGCTTGGCATGGGGAGATGGCTACACCTTC
TRBV14	.	TRBJ2-3	.	CASSHASARTDTQYF	TGTGCCAGCAGCCACGCTAGCGCTCGCACAGATACGCAGTATTTT
TRBV9	.	TRBJ2-5	.	CASSPRTVGETQYF	TGTGCCAGCAGCCCCCGGACAGTAGGGGAGACCCAGTACTTC
TRBV13	.	TRBJ2-1	.	CASSVLAASYNEQFF	TGTGCCAGCAGCGTTTTAGCGGCTTCCTACAATGAGCAGTTCTTC
TRBV19	.	TRBJ2-2	.	CASSMTAGNTGELFF	TGTGCCAGTAGTATGACTGCTGGGAACACCGGGGAGCTGTTTTTT
TRBV4-3	.	TRBJ2-7	.	CASSQARTASYEQYF	TGCGCCAGCAGCCAAGCCCGAACGGCCTCCTACGAGCAGTACTTC
TRBV18	once	TRBJ2-3	TRBD2	CASSSGLAGVLAQYF	TGTGCCAGCTCTTCCGGACTAGCGGGAGTTCTCGCGCAGTATTTT
TRBV5-8	.	TRBJ2-7	TRBD1	CASSVTGREQYF	TGTGCCAGCAGCGTGACAGGGCGCGAGCAGTACTTC
TRBV7-3	.	TRBJ2-1	.	CASSRGIYNEQFF	TGTGCCAGCAGCCGGGGGATTTACAATGAGCAGTTCTTC
TRBV24-1	.	TRBJ2-3	.	CATSDLRSTDTQYF	TGTGCCACCAGTGATTTGCGGAGCACAGATACGCAGTATTTT
TRBV2	.	TRBJ1-6	TRBD1	CASTGVQTGGAPLHF	TGTGCCAGCACGGGGGTCCAGACAGGGGGAGCACCCCTCCACTTT
TRBV6-5	.	TRBJ2-5	.	CASTLGVGQETQYF	TGTGCCAGCACCCTAGGGGTGGGCCAAGAGACCCAGTACTTC
TRBV6-6	.	TRBJ2-2	.	CASSTLGRGELFF	TGTGCCAGCAGCACCCTGGGGAGGGGGGAGCTGTTTTTT
TRBV5-1	.	TRBJ1-3	.	CASSSGLEGNTIYF	TGCGCCAGCAGCTCGGGGTTAGAAGGAAACACCATATATTTT
TRBV7-9	.	TRBJ2-2	.	CASSFPTGSNTGELFF	TGTGCCAGCAGCTTCCCAACAGGGTCGAACACCGGGGAGCTGTTTTTT
TRBV19	.	TRBJ1-2	.	CASSMLVASWDGYTF	TGTGCCAGTAGTATGCTTGTGGCCAGTTGGGATGGCTACACCTTC
TRBV7-8	.	TRBJ2-3	TRBD2	CASSLTTSGSFGDTQYF	TGTGCCAGCAGCTTGACTACTAGCGGGAGTTTTGGAGATACGCAGTATTTT
TRBV11-2	.	TRBJ1-1	.	CASSLYVPYTEAFF	TGTGCCAGCAGCTTATACGTGCCGTACACTGAAGCTTTCTTT
TRBV28	.	TRBJ1-2	.	CASSLSSRTYGYTF	TGTGCCAGCAGTTTAAGTAGCAGGACCTATGGCTACACCTTC
TRBV5-1	.	TRBJ1-6	.	CASSLNSPNHNSPLHF	TGCGCCAGCAGCTTGAACTCACCAAATCATAATTCACCCCTCCACTTT
TRBV6-2/TRBV6-3	.	TRBJ1-2	TRBD1	CASTPGQGVYGYTF	TGTGCCAGCACCCCGGGACAGGGGGTCTATGGCTACACCTTC
TRBV7-9	.	TRBJ1-1	.	CASSLVPENTEAFF	TGTGCCAGCAGCTTGGTTCCGGAGAACACTGAAGCTTTCTTT
TRBV5-1	.	TRBJ1-1	.	CASSWDIPNTEAFF	TGCGCCAGCAGCTGGGACATCCCGAACACTGAAGCTTTCTTT
TRBV7-3	.	TRBJ2-7	TRBD2	CASSLRVGLPSHEQYF	TGTGCCAGCAGCTTACGAGTGGGACTACCCTCCCACGAGCAGTACTTC
TRBV18	few	TRBJ1-3	.	CASSPDGDSGNTIYF	TGTGCCAGCTCACCGGACGGCGACTCTGGAAACACCATATATTTT
TRBV28	.	TRBJ1-1	.	CASSVNTEAFF	TGTGCCAGCAGCGTGAACACTGAAGCTTTCTTT
TRBV2	.	TRBJ2-7	.	CASLGRGKEQYF	TGTGCCAGCCTAGGGCGGGGTAAAGAGCAGTACTTC
TRBV7-2	.	TRBJ2-7	TRBD2	CASSKEGLAGPYEQYF	TGTGCCAGCAGCAAAGAGGGACTAGCGGGTCCCTACGAGCAGTACTTC
TRBV27	.	TRBJ2-1	.	CASSPGRGEVVHEQFF	TGTGCCAGCAGTCCCGGGAGAGGGGAAGTGGTCCATGAGCAGTTCTTC
TRBV11-2	.	TRBJ2-3	.	CASGPTRDTQYF	TGTGCCAGCGGCCCGACGCGAGATACGCAGTATTTT
TRBV4-1	.	TRBJ2-7	.	CASSPLDYPYEQYF	TGCGCCAGCAGCCCCCTGGACTATCCTTATGAGCAGTACTTC
TRBV4-1	.	TRBJ1-2	.	CASSQDGYGYTF	TGCGCCAGCAGCCAAGATGGCTATGGCTACACCTTC
TRBV2	.	TRBJ1-1	.	CASSEDAFTEAFF	TGTGCCAGCAGTGAAGACGCCTTCACTGAAGCTTTCTTT
TRBV7-3	.	TRBJ1-1	TRBD1	CASSSGGADTEAFF	TGTGCCAGCAGTTCAGGGGGCGCGGACACTGAAGCTTTCTTT
TRBV18	.	TRBJ2-2	.	CASSRSTGLNTGELFF	TGTGCCAGCTCACGCTCGACAGGATTGAACACCGGGGAGCTGTTTTTT
TRBV5-5	.	TRBJ2-7	TRBD2	CASSLALAGGPHEQYF	TGTGCCAGCAGCTTGGCCCTAGCGGGGGGCCCCCACGAGCAGTACTTC